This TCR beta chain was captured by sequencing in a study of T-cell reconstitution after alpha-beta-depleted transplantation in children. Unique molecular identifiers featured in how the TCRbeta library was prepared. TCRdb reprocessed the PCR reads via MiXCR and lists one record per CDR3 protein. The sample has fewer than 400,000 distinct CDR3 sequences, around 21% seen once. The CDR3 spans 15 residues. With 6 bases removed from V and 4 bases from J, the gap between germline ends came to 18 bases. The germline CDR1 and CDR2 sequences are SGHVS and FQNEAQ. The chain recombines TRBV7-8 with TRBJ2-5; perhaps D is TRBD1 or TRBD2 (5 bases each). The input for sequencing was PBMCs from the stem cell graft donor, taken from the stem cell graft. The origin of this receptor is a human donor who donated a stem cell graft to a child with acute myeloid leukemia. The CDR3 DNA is TGTGCCAGCAGTATGCGTAGGGGCGCGGGAGAGACCCAGTACTTC. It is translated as CASSMRRGAGETQYF.